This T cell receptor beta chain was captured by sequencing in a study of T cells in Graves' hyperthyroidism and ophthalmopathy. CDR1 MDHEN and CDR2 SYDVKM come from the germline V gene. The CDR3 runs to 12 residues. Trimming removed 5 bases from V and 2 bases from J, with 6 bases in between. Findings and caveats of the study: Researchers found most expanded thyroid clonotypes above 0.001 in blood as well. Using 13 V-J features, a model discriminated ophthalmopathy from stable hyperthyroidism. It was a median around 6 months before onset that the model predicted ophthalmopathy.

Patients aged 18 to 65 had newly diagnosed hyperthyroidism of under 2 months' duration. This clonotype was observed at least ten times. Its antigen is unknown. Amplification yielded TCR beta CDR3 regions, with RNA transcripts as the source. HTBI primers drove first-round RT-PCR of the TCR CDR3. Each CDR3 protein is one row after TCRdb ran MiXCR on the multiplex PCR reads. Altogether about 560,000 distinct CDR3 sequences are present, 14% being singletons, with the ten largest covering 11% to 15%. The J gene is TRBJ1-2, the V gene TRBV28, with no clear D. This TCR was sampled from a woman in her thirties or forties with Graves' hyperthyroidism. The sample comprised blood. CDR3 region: CASSPLNYGYTF. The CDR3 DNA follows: TGTGCCAGCAGTCCCCTGAACTATGGCTACACCTTC.